These T cell receptor beta chains were read from a single sample in a study of blood T cell repertoires in COVID-19. Sequencing was performed with immunoSEQ multiplex PCR; in TCRdb, only in-frame clones are kept and a portion is missing. The data show some 120,000 clones, about four fifths seen once. Sequenced: peripheral blood. These receptors were obtained from a human donor in a cohort sampled during active COVID-19. The conserved cysteine and the conserved F or W are not part of the CDR3 here. Fields, in order: J gene, V gene, CDR3 protein.

j_gene: TRBJ2-7; v_gene: TRBV10-3; CDR3aa: AIRGQSYEQY
j_gene: TRBJ1-1; v_gene: TRBV19; CDR3aa: ASRSGREVNTEAF
j_gene: TRBJ2-2; v_gene: TRBV5-1; CDR3aa: ASSLQYTGELF
j_gene: TRBJ2-5; v_gene: TRBV14; CDR3aa: ASSPREGTQY
j_gene: TRBJ2-3; v_gene: TRBV3-1/TRBV3-2; CDR3aa: ASSPSKGGVTDTQY
j_gene: TRBJ1-4; v_gene: TRBV16; CDR3aa: ASSTPSGDRFEKLF
j_gene: TRBJ2-5; v_gene: TRBV5-1; CDR3aa: ASSLGQHQETQY
j_gene: TRBJ1-4; v_gene: TRBV2; CDR3aa: ASSLGQGDEKLF
j_gene: TRBJ2-7; v_gene: TRBV6-5; CDR3aa: ASSYSTRTGGEQY
j_gene: TRBJ2-2; v_gene: TRBV19; CDR3aa: ASIERGGRSNTGELF
j_gene: TRBJ2-1; v_gene: TRBV7-9; CDR3aa: ASSWQEGNEQF
j_gene: TRBJ1-2; v_gene: TRBV6-5; CDR3aa: ASSDRVGGYT
j_gene: TRBJ1-2; v_gene: TRBV28; CDR3aa: ASEAAGTYYGYT
j_gene: TRBJ1-5; v_gene: TRBV3-1/TRBV3-2; CDR3aa: ASSQADQPQH
j_gene: TRBJ2-1; v_gene: TRBV11-2; CDR3aa: ASSFIARTSGRTDEQF
j_gene: TRBJ2-7; v_gene: TRBV12-1; CDR3aa: ASITPGGGGAHEQY
j_gene: TRBJ1-2; v_gene: TRBV19; CDR3aa: ASTPRDRVGYT
j_gene: TRBJ2-3; v_gene: TRBV4-3; CDR3aa: ASSPGTDTQY
j_gene: TRBJ2-1; v_gene: TRBV3-1/TRBV3-2; CDR3aa: ASSQEWRTAYNEQF
j_gene: TRBJ2-7; v_gene: TRBV4-3; CDR3aa: ASSHGGLATGYEQY
j_gene: TRBJ2-5; v_gene: TRBV5-6; CDR3aa: ASSLVAGETQY
j_gene: TRBJ1-1; v_gene: TRBV5-1; CDR3aa: ASSLETGSTEAF
j_gene: TRBJ2-4; v_gene: TRBV5-6; CDR3aa: ASSLSAEGIQY
j_gene: TRBJ1-1; v_gene: TRBV11-2; CDR3aa: ASSWGHLNTEAF
j_gene: TRBJ2-1; v_gene: TRBV4-1; CDR3aa: ASSQERAGGYNEQF
j_gene: TRBJ2-7; v_gene: TRBV18; CDR3aa: ASSPMAGTGGDEQY
j_gene: TRBJ2-2; v_gene: TRBV5-4; CDR3aa: ASSGEGPTGELF
j_gene: TRBJ2-5; v_gene: TRBV11-2; CDR3aa: ASSLWGNREETQY
j_gene: TRBJ1-2; v_gene: TRBV5-4; CDR3aa: ASSSGQTNYGYT
j_gene: TRBJ2-1; v_gene: TRBV25-1; CDR3aa: ASSGGGAGGLRNEQF
j_gene: TRBJ1-1; v_gene: TRBV7-8; CDR3aa: ASSWTGGRPAF
j_gene: TRBJ1-1; v_gene: TRBV29-1; CDR3aa: SVEQGTTEAF
j_gene: TRBJ1-3; v_gene: TRBV7-2; CDR3aa: ASSRTGPNSGNTIY
j_gene: TRBJ1-2; v_gene: TRBV2; CDR3aa: ASSEAGGGYSDYGYT
j_gene: TRBJ2-7; v_gene: TRBV6-5; CDR3aa: ASSSTSSYEQY
j_gene: TRBJ2-1; v_gene: TRBV9; CDR3aa: ASNKAGGRNEQF
j_gene: TRBJ2-6; v_gene: TRBV7-9; CDR3aa: ASSSPQRTGLSGANVLT
j_gene: TRBJ2-7; v_gene: TRBV28; CDR3aa: ASSPDSYEQY
j_gene: TRBJ1-3; v_gene: TRBV7-2; CDR3aa: ASSPALGAGNTIY
j_gene: TRBJ2-1; v_gene: TRBV12-5; CDR3aa: ASGPRGAMGYNEQF
j_gene: TRBJ1-4; v_gene: TRBV19; CDR3aa: ASSIGQTNEKLF